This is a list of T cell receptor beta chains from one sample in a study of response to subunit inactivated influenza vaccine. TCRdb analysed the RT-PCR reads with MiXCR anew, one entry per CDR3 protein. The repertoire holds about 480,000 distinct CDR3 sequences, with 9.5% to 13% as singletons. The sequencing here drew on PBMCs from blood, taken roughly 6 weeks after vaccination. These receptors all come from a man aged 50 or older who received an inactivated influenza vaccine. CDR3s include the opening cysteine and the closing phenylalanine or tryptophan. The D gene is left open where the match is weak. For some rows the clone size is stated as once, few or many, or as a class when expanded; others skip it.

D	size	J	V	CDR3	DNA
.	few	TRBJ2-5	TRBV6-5	CASSYTLPGTSETQYF	TGTGCCAGCAGTTACACCCTACCGGGGACTTCAGAGACCCAGTACTTC
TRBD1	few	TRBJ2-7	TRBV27	CASSLGQGARFEQYF	TGTGCCAGCAGTTTAGGACAGGGGGCAAGGTTCGAGCAGTACTTC
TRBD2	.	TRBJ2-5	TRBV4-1	CASSQGSSGRRETQYF	TGCGCCAGCAGCCAAGGGTCTAGCGGGAGACGAGAGACCCAGTACTTC
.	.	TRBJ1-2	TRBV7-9	CASYARGANYGYTF	TGTGCCAGCTACGCCCGGGGAGCTAACTATGGCTACACCTTC
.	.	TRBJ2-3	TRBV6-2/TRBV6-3	CASSYVLADYTDTQYF	TGTGCCAGCAGTTACGTGCTAGCAGATTACACAGATACGCAGTATTTT
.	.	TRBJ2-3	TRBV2	CASSPLPDTQYF	TGTGCCAGCAGTCCTTTGCCAGATACGCAGTATTTT
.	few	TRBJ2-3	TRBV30	CAWRSGSTDTQYF	TGTGCCTGGAGAAGCGGGAGCACAGATACGCAGTATTTT
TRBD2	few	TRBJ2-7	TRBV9	CASSAGLAGTTYEQYF	TGTGCCAGCAGCGCCGGACTAGCGGGGACGACCTACGAGCAGTACTTC
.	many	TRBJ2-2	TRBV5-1	CASSLAAGFTGELFF	TGCGCCAGCAGCTTGGCGGCAGGGTTCACCGGGGAGCTGTTTTTT
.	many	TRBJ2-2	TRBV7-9	CASSPMTVTGELFF	TGTGCCAGCAGCCCAATGACCGTCACCGGGGAGCTGTTTTTT
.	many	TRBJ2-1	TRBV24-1	CATSDLSRVNEQFF	TGTGCCACCAGTGATTTGTCCAGGGTCAATGAGCAGTTCTTC
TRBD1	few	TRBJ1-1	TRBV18	CASSPTPDRGTEAFF	TGTGCCAGCTCTCCAACCCCGGACAGGGGGACTGAAGCTTTCTTT
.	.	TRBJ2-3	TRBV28	CASRGAILTDTQYF	TGTGCCAGCAGGGGGGCGATACTCACAGATACGCAGTATTTT
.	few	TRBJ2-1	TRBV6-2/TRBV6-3	CASSYYGGYNEQFF	TGTGCCAGCAGTTACTATGGGGGGTACAATGAGCAGTTCTTC
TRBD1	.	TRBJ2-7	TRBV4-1	CASSPTGDQYYEQYF	TGCGCCAGCAGCCCTACAGGGGACCAATATTACGAGCAGTACTTC
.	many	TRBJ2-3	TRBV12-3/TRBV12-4	CASSLGNTQYF	TGTGCCAGCAGTTTGGGGAATACGCAGTATTTT
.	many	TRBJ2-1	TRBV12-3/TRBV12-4	CASSLRGATYYNEQFF	TGTGCCAGCAGTTTACGTGGAGCGACCTACTACAATGAGCAGTTCTTC
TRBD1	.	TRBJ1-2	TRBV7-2	CASRTDRVFGYTF	TGTGCCAGCAGGACAGACAGGGTGTTTGGCTACACCTTC
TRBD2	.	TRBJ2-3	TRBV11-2	CASSLVSAGGNTDTQYF	TGTGCCAGCAGCTTAGTATCTGCGGGGGGGAACACAGATACGCAGTATTTT
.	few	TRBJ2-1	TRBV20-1	CSVVASYNEQFF	TGCAGTGTAGTGGCTTCCTACAATGAGCAGTTCTTC
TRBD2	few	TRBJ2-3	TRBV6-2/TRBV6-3	CASSPHQRGSSTDTQYF	TGTGCCAGCAGCCCCCACCAGCGGGGATCTAGCACAGATACGCAGTATTTT
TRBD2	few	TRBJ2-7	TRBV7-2	CASSTGLAGPSEQYF	TGTGCCAGCAGCACGGGACTAGCGGGTCCTAGTGAGCAGTACTTC
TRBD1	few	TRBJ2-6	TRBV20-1	CSARDTLGQAFSGANVLTF	TGCAGTGCTAGAGATACCTTGGGACAGGCTTTTTCTGGGGCCAACGTCCTGACTTTC
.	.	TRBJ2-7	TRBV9	CASSVTDASYEQYF	TGTGCCAGCAGCGTAACTGACGCCTCCTACGAGCAGTACTTC
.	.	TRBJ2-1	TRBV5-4	CASSTRTINTAEQFF	TGTGCCAGCAGCACCCGGACTATTAATACGGCTGAGCAGTTCTTC
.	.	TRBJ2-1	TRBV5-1	CASSLAGGVAANEQFF	TGCGCCAGCAGCTTGGCGGGTGGGGTAGCGGCGAACGAGCAGTTCTTC
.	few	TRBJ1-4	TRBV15	CATSRAGGPNEKLFF	TGTGCCACCAGCAGAGCGGGGGGCCCTAATGAAAAACTGTTTTTT
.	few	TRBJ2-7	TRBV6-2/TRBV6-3	CASSYVHNYEQYF	TGTGCCAGCAGTTACGTTCACAACTACGAGCAGTACTTC
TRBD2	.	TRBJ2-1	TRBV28	CASSPGGGDYNEQFF	TGTGCCAGCAGCCCCGGCGGGGGGGATTACAATGAGCAGTTCTTC
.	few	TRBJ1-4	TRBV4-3	CASSQGTGRTEKLFF	TGCGCCAGCAGCCAAGGAACTGGGAGAACGGAAAAACTGTTTTTT
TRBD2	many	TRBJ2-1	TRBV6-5	CASSYPGLADAKNEQFF	TGTGCCAGCAGTTACCCGGGACTAGCAGACGCAAAGAATGAGCAGTTCTTC
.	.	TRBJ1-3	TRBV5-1	CASSLDRGNTIYF	TGCGCCAGCAGCTTGGACAGAGGAAACACCATATATTTT
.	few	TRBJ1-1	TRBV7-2	CASSLGTGRAFF	TGTGCCAGCAGCTTAGGAACAGGGAGAGCTTTCTTT
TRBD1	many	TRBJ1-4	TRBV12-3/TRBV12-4	CASRSRQGGEKLFF	TGTGCCAGCAGATCCAGACAGGGCGGTGAAAAACTGTTTTTT
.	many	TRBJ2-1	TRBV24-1	CATSSLADEQFF	TGTGCCACCAGTTCACTAGCAGATGAGCAGTTCTTC
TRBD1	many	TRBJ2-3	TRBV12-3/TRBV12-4	CASNPGQGGTDTQYF	TGTGCCAGCAATCCAGGACAGGGGGGCACAGATACGCAGTATTTT
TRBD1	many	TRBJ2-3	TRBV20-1	CSEPGTGTNTQYF	TGCAGTGAACCCGGGACAGGGACGAATACGCAGTATTTT
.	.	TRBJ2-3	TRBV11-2	CASSAKDSRGADTDTQYF	TGTGCCAGCAGCGCTAAGGACTCCCGCGGGGCGGATACAGATACGCAGTATTTT
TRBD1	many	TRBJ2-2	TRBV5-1	CASSLSARDRQGNTGELFF	TGCGCCAGCAGCTTGAGTGCCCGGGACAGGCAGGGGAACACCGGGGAGCTGTTTTTT
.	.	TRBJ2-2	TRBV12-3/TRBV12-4	CASSFGHEIANTGELFF	TGTGCCAGCAGTTTTGGTCACGAAATCGCGAACACCGGGGAGCTGTTTTTT
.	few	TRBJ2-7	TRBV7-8	CASSLESGRTYEQYF	TGTGCCAGCAGCTTAGAATCGGGACGCACCTACGAGCAGTACTTC
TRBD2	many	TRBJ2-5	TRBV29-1	CSVRLAGGQETQYF	TGCAGCGTTCGGCTAGCGGGAGGGCAAGAGACCCAGTACTTC
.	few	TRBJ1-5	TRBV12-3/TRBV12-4	CASSWGGWGNQPQHF	TGTGCCAGCAGTTGGGGCGGATGGGGCAATCAGCCCCAGCATTTT
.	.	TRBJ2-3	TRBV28	CASEGHALSTDTQYF	TGTGCCAGCGAGGGCCACGCCCTTAGCACAGATACGCAGTATTTT
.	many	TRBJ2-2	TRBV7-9	CASSLPTGELFF	TGTGCCAGCAGCCTTCCAACCGGGGAGCTGTTTTTT
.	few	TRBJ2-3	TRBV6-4	CASSTMTSDTQYF	TGTGCCAGCAGTACCATGACCTCAGATACGCAGTATTTT
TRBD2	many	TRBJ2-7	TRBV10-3	CAIREPGTSGSPYEQYF	TGTGCCATCAGGGAGCCCGGGACTAGCGGGAGTCCCTACGAGCAGTACTTC
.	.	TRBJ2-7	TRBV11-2	CASSPRYGPLAYEQYF	TGTGCCAGCAGCCCCCGATACGGACCGCTGGCCTACGAGCAGTACTTC
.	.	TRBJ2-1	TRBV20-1	CSARDRLVNEQFF	TGCAGTGCTAGAGATAGACTAGTAAATGAGCAGTTCTTC
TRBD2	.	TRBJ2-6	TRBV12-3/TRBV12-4	CASSRPGLAQGANVLTF	TGTGCCAGCAGCCGACCGGGACTAGCGCAAGGGGCCAACGTCCTGACTTTC
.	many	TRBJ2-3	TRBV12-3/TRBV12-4	CASSSLGGGTDTQYF	TGTGCCAGCAGTTCGCTAGGGGGGGGCACAGATACGCAGTATTTT